Sequencing of this T cell receptor (beta chain) was carried out in a study of T cells expressing NK-cell markers. In generating TCR beta cDNA, 5'RACE template switching with UMIs was used. Following a re-call of the 5' RACE reads, TCRdb has one entry per CDR3 protein and lacks DNA. The sample's table shows 300,000 to 500,000 distinct CDR3 sequences. Per germline, CDR1 SQVTM and CDR2 ANQGSEA. CDR3 length: 16 residues. This sequence was found in a woman aged 45-65 years in good health. The sample was blood T cells: a sorted CD56 or NKG2C T cell subset, CD4+ or CD8+ T cells, or bulk PBMC T cells (not recorded which). The gene calls are TRBV29-1 and TRBJ1-2; TCRdb picks TRBD1, but there is no DNA to check that call. This chain's CDR3 is CSVDSGKQGTRYGYTF.